The subject of this entry is one TCR beta chain. Its matching antigen is unknown. The data belong to a study of relationships among human T cell subsets. Trimming took 5 bases from V and 2 from J, leaving 13 bases between them. The CDR3 runs to 14 residues. Germline V gene lookup returns CDR1 SGHDT and CDR2 YYEEEE. General study findings and limits: V, D, J usage, CDR3 length and N-additions were similar across seven subsets. Some CD4+CD8+ double-positive cells may remain after bead sorting.

TCR alpha and beta CDR3s were amplified from mRNA by semiquantitative ARM-PCR. Exponential amplification used communal superprimers after tagged nested gene-specific primers in ARM-PCR. Exonuclease cleared nested primers, then first-round products were reamplified. From the multiplex PCR reads, TCRdb called clonotypes with MiXCR, one entry per CDR3 protein. This table has about 4,000 distinct CDR3 sequences, roughly half appearing once. After CD4+CD56+ natural killer T cells were removed, anti-CD294 beads selected CD4+CD25-CD294+ Th2 cells. Subset-specific monoclonal antibody beads were used to isolate T cell subsets.

J is TRBJ1-2 and V is TRBV5-6; the D gene is possibly TRBD1 (6 bases). The receptor's source is a man aged 35-49 years in good health. The sequenced sample consisted of CD4+ Th2 cells sorted from blood. The CDR3 protein is CASSSGVLNYGYTF. For the CDR3, the DNA is TGTGCCAGCAGTTCAGGGGTCCTCAACTATGGCTACACCTTC.